A single sample is the source of the 9 T cell receptor beta chains below, sequenced in a study of T cell responses to AZD1222 COVID-19 vaccine. The repertoire was sequenced with immunoSEQ multiplex PCR; TCRdb's copy has only in-frame clones and lacks some. Altogether about 150,000 clones are present, around 90% being singletons, with the ten largest covering about 3.7%. Material: peripheral blood, obtained on day 0 of AZD1222 vaccination. The receptor source for this set is an adult in good health.

This clone was counted a single time. The genes are TRBV15 and TRBJ1-6, with a tentative D call TRBD1 (6 bases). This CDR3 has 13 residues. V was shortened by 5 bases and J by 10 bases, with 12 bases between the two germline ends. Per the germline V gene, CDR1 is LNHNV and CDR2 is YYDKDF (reference sequence). The CDR3 DNA sequence: TGTGCCACCAGCCCCTGGACAGAATCACCCCTCCACTTT. Residues: CATSPWTESPLHF.

The chain uses TRBV27 and TRBJ2-7; D remains unclear. V was pared by 3 bases and J by 10 bases, with 13 bases between. Germline CDR1 and CDR2: MNHEY and SMNVEV (reference sequence). The CDR3 runs to 12 residues. The CDR3 region is CASSFSGRPQYF. DNA for the CDR3: TGTGCCAGCAGTTTCTCGGGTCGGCCCCAGTACTTC.

This sequence joins TRBV30 and TRBJ1-2; no definite D call. V lost 2 bases and J lost 1, with 5 bases in between. CDR1 is GTSNPN, CDR2 SVGIG, per germline (reference sequence). The length of the CDR3 is 12 residues. The CDR3 protein is CAWSSLNYGYTF. The CDR3 DNA reads TGTGCCTGGAGTTCGCTTAACTATGGCTACACCTTC.

This rearrangement joins TRBV30 to TRBJ2-7; 7 nucleotides line up with TRBD2. The germline V gene encodes CDR1 GTSNPN and CDR2 SVGIG (reference sequence). There are 12 residues in the CDR3. Losses at the gene ends were 5 bases for V and 3 bases for J; bases not matched to a gene: 4. In DNA, the CDR3 is TGTGCCTGGGCGGGAGATGGCTACGAGCAGTACTTC. Amino acid sequence: CAWAGDGYEQYF.

V gene TRBV28 combines with J gene TRBJ1-1; D is unresolved. CDR3 length: 9 residues. The germline V gene has CDR1 MDHEN and CDR2 SYDVKM. Trimming took 8 bases from V and 7 from J, leaving 5 bases between them. The DNA for the CDR3 is TGTGCCAGCGGCTTTGAAGCTTTCTTT. This translates into CASGFEAFF.

The rearrangement uses TRBV19 and TRBJ2-2; the match to TRBD1 covers 8 bases. J gave up 2 bases and V 7 bases, and 6 bases lay outside the gene matches. CDR3 length equals 15 residues. Germline V gene lookup returns CDR1 LNHDA and CDR2 SQIVND (reference sequence). For the CDR3, the DNA is TGTGCCAGTATACCCGGGACAGGAAACACCGGGGAGCTGTTTTTT. Encoded protein: CASIPGTGNTGELFF.

In DNA, the CDR3 is TGTGCCAGTAGTCCCCTCGGGGCGGCGGGGCTTTCCTACGAGCAGTACTTC. It is translated as CASSPLGAAGLSYEQYF. The rearrangement uses TRBV19 and TRBJ2-7; tentative D call: TRBD2 (6 bases). CDR1 LNHDA and CDR2 SQIVND come from the germline V gene (reference sequence). The length of the CDR3 is 17 residues. Between the trimmed V and J ends, which lost 5 bases and 1 base, there was a span of 21 bases.

The chain carries TRBV11-3 and TRBJ2-1; 14 bases are a match to TRBD2. Per germline, CDR1 SGHNT and CDR2 YENEEA. Losses at the gene ends were 8 bases for V and 7 bases for J; bases not matched to a gene: 13. This CDR3 has 17 residues. The CDR3: CASSPGLAGVKRNEQFF. The CDR3 DNA reads TGTGCCAGCTCACCGGGACTAGCGGGAGTGAAGAGGAATGAGCAGTTCTTC.

V gene TRBV12-3 or TRBV12-4 combines with J gene TRBJ2-5, with D unresolved. Trimming left V 5 bases short and J 5 bases short, with 6 bases between. The CDR3 spans 11 residues. The CDR3 sequence is CASSPAETQYF. CDR3 nucleotide sequence: TGTGCCAGCAGTCCCGCGGAGACCCAGTACTTC.